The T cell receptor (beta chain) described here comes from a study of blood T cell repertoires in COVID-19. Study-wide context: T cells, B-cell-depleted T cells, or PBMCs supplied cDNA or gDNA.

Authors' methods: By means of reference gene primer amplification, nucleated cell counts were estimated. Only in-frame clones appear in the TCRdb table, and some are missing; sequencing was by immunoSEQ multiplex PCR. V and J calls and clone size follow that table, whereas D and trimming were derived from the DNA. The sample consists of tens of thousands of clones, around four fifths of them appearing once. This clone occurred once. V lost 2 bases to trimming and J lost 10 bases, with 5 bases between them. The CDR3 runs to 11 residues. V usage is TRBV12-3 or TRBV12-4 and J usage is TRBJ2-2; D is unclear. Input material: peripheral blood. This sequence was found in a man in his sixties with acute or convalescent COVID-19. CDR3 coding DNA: TGTGCCAGCAGTTTAAGACAGGAGCTGTTTTTT. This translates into CASSLRQELFF.